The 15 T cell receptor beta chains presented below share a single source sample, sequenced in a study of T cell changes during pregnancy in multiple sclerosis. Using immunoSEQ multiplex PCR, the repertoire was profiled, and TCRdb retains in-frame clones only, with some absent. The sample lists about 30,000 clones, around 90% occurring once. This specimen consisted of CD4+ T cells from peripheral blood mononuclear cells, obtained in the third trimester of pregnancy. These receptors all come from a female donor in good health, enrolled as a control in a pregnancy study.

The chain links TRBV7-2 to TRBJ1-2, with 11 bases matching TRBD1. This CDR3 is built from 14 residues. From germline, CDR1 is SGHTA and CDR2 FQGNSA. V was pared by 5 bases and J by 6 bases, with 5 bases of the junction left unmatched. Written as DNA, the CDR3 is TGTGCCAGCAGCCCCGGACAGGGGGCGAATGGCTACACCTTC. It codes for CASSPGQGANGYTF.

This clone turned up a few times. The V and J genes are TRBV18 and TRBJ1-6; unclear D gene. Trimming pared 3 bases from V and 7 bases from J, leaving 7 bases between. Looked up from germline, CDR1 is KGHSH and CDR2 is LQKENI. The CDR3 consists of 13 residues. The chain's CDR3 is CASSPQANSPLHF. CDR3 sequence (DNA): TGTGCCAGCTCACCTCAGGCCAATTCACCCCTCCACTTT.

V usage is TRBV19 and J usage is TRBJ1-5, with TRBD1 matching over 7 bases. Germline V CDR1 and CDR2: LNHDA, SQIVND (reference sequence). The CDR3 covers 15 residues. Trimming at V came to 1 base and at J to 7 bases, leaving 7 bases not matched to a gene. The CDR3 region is CASSIVAGGRQPQHF. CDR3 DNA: TGTGCCAGTAGTATAGTCGCAGGGGGTAGGCAGCCCCAGCATTTT.

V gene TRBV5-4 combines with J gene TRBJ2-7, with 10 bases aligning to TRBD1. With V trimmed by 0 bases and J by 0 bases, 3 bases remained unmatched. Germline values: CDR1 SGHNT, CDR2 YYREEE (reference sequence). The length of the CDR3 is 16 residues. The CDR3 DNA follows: TGTGCCAGCAGCTTGGCGGGACAGGGGAGCTCCTACGAGCAGTACTTC. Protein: CASSLAGQGSSYEQYF.

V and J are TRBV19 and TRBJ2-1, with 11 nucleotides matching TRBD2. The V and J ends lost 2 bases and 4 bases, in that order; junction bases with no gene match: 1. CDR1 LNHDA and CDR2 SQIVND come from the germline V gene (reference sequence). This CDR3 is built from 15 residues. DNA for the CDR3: TGTGCCAGTAGTATAAGGACTAGCGGGTACAATGAGCAGTTCTTC. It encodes CASSIRTSGYNEQFF.

DNA of the CDR3: TGTGCCTGGAGTGTAGGCGGGAGGGTGGGCGAGCAGTACTTC. This codes for CAWSVGGRVGEQYF. The V call is TRBV30, the J call TRBJ2-7, with TRBD2 identical over 9 bases. CDR1 is GTSNPN and CDR2 is SVGIG in the germline V gene (reference sequence). J was trimmed by 6 bases and V by 0 bases; bases with no gene match: 6. The CDR3 is 14 amino acids.

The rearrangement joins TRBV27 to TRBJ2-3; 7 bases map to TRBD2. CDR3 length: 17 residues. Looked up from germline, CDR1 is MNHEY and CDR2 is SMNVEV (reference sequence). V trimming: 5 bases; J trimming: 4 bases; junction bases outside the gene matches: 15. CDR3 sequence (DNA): TGTGCCAGCAGTGTGGGGCGTGGGAGGGCCGGGGCAGATACGCAGTATTTT. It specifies CASSVGRGRAGADTQYF.

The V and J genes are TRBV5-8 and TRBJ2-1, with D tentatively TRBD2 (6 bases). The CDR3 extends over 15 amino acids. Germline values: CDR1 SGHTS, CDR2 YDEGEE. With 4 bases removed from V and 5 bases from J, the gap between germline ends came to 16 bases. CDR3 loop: CASSPRDWRNNEQFF. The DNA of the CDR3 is TGTGCCAGCAGCCCCCGGGACTGGAGGAACAATGAGCAGTTCTTC. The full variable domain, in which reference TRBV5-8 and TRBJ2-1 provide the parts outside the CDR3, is EAGVTQSPTHLIKTRGQQATLRCSPISGHTSVYWYQQALGLGLQFLLWYDEGEERNRGNFPPRFSGRQFPNYSSELNVNALELEDSALYLCASSPRDWRNNEQFFGPGTRLTVL.

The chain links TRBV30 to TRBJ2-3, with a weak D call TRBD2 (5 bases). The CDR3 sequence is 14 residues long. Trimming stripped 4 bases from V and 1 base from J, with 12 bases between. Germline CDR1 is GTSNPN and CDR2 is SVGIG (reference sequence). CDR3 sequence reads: CAWTRVGGTDTQYF. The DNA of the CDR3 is TGTGCCTGGACCCGGGTGGGAGGCACAGATACGCAGTATTTT.

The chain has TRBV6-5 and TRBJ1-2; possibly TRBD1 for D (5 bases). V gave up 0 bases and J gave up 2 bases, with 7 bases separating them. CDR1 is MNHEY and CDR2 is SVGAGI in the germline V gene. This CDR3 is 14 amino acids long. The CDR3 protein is CASSYSGLNYGYTF. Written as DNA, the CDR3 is TGTGCCAGCAGTTACTCGGGGCTCAACTATGGCTACACCTTC.

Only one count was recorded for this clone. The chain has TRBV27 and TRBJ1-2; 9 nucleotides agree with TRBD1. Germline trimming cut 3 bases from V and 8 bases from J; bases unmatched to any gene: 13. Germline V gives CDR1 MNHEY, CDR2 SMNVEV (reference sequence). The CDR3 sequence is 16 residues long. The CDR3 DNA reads TGTGCCAGCAGTTTCAACAGGGGGCCTGATGTCAGGGGCTACACCTTC. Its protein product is CASSFNRGPDVRGYTF.

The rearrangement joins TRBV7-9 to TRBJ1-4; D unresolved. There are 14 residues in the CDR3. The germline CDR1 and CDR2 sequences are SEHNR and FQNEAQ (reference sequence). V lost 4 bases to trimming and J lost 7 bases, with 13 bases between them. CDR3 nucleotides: TGTGCCAGCAGCTCCACCGGGGTCGGTGAAAAACTGTTTTTT. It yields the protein CASSSTGVGEKLFF.

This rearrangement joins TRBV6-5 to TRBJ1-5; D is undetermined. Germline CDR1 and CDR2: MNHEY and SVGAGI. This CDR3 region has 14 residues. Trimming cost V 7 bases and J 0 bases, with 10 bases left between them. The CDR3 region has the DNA TGTGCCAGCAAGGCAGGAAATAGCAATCAGCCCCAGCATTTT. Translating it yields CASKAGNSNQPQHF.

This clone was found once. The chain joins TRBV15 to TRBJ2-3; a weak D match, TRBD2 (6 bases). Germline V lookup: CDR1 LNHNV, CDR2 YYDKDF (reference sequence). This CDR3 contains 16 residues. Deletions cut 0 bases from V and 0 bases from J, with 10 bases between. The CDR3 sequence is CATSRDGAGSTDTQYF. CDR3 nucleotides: TGTGCCACCAGCAGAGATGGGGCGGGAAGCACAGATACGCAGTATTTT.

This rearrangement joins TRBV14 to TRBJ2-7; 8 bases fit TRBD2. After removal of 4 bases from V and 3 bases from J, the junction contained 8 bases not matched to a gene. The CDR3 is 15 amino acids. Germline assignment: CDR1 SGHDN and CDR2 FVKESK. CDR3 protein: CASSLTGAGDYEQYF. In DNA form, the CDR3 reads TGTGCCAGCAGCCTTACGGGAGCGGGGGACTACGAGCAGTACTTC.